The present T cell receptor (beta chain) was sequenced within a study of T cell changes during pregnancy in multiple sclerosis. CDR3 length equals 15 residues. Unmatched junction bases numbered 5, after V lost 6 bases and J lost 0 bases. The germline V gene encodes CDR1 SGHKS and CDR2 YYEKEE (reference sequence). Generated by immunoSEQ multiplex PCR, the TCRdb table keeps only in-frame clones and is missing some. The sample has 55,000 to 95,000 clones, approximately 94% seen once; the top ten hold approximately 2%. The sequencing here drew on peripheral blood, taken in the second trimester of pregnancy. This sequence originates from a female donor in good health, enrolled as a control in a pregnancy study. The gene calls are TRBV5-5 and TRBJ2-2; 7 bases agree with TRBD1. The CDR3 is CASNPGGTNTGELFF. CDR3 DNA sequence: TGTGCCAGCAACCCAGGGGGTACGAACACCGGGGAGCTGTTTTTT.